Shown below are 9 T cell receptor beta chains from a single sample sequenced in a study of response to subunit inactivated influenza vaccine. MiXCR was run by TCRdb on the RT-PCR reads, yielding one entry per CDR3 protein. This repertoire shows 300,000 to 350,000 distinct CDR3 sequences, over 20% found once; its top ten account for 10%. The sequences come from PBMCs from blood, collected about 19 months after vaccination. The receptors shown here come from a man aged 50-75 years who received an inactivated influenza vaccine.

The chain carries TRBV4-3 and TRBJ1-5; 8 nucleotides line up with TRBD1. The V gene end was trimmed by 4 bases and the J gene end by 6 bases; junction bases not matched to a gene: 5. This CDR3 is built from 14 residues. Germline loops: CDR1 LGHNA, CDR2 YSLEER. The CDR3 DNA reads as TGCGCCAGCAGCCTAGACAGGGGATTTCAGCCCCAGCATTTT. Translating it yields CASSLDRGFQPQHF.

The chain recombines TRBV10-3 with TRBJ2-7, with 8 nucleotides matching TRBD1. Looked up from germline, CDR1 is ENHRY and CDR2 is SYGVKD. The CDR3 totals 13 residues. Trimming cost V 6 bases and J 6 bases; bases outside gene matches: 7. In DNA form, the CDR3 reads TGTGCCATCAGGACTTCACAGGGGGGCGAGCAGTACTTC. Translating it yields CAIRTSQGGEQYF.

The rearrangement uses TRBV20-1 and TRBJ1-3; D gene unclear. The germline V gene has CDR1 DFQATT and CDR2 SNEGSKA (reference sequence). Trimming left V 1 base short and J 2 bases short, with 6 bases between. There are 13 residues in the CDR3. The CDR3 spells CSARVSAGNTIYF. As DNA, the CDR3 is TGCAGTGCTAGAGTGTCGGCTGGAAACACCATATATTTT.

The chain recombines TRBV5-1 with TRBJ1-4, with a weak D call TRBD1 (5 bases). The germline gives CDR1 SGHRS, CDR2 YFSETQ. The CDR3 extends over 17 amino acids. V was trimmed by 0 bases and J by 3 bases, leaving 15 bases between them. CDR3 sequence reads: CASSLEASPGANEKLFF. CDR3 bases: TGCGCCAGCAGCTTGGAGGCTTCCCCGGGGGCTAATGAAAAACTGTTTTTT.

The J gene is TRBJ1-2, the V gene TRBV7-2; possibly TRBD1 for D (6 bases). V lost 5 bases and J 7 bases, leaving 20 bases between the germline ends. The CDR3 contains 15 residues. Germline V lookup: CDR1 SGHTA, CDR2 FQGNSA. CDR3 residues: CASSRDRQAAGGYTF. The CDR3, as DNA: TGTGCCAGCAGCCGTGATAGACAGGCTGCGGGTGGCTACACCTTC.

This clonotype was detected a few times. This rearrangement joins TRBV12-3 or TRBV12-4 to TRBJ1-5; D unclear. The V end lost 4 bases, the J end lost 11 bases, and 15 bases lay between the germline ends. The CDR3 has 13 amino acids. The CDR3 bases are TGTGCCAGCAGTTGGTCCCGAGCCTTGGCCCAGCATTTT. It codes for CASSWSRALAQHF.

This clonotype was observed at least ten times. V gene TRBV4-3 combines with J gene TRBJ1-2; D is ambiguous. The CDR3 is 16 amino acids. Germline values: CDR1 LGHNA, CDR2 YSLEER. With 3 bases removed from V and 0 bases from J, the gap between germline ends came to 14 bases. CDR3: CASSHLSDLPNYGYTF. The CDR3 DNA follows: TGCGCCAGCAGCCACCTGTCGGACCTTCCTAACTATGGCTACACCTTC.

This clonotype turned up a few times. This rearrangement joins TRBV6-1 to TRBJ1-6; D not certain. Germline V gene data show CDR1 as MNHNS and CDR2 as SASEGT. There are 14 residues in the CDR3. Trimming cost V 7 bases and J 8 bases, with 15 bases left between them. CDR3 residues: CASTPVGSYSPLHF. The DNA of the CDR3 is TGTGCCAGCACGCCTGTGGGGAGCTATTCACCCCTCCACTTT.

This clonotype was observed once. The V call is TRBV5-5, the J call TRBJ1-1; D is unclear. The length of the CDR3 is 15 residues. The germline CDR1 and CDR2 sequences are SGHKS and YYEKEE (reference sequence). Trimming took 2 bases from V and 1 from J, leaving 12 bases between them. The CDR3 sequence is CASSFGWSWNTEAFF. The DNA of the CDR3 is TGTGCCAGCAGCTTTGGTTGGAGCTGGAACACTGAAGCTTTCTTT.